The 31 T cell receptor beta chains below come from one sample, sequenced in a study of blood T cell repertoires in COVID-19. Libraries were prepared by immunoSEQ multiplex PCR; TCRdb keeps only in-frame clonotypes and omits some of them. The table shows 450,000 or so clones, with around 89% occurring only once. Sequencing input: peripheral blood. The receptors derive from a woman between 40 and 55 years old with COVID-19, enrolled during active disease.

The gene calls are TRBV10-3 and TRBJ1-2, with 8 positions matching TRBD1. The CDR3 loop spans 18 amino acids. Germline lookup yields CDR1 ENHRY and CDR2 SYGVKD. The J segment lost 7 bases and the V segment lost 4 bases, leaving 20 bases of the junction unmatched. The CDR3 coding sequence is TGTGCCATCAGTGGCTCCAACCGGGACGGGACAGGAGGACGTGGCTACACCTTC. This encodes CAISGSNRDGTGGRGYTF.

The J gene is TRBJ1-1, the V gene TRBV5-1, with D perhaps matching TRBD1 (5 bases). This CDR3 has 13 amino acids. Trimming shortened V by 7 bases and J by 3 bases, and 13 bases separated the two germline ends. Per germline, CDR1 SGHRS and CDR2 YFSETQ. CDR3 residues: CASGLTGDTEAFF. The CDR3 DNA reads as TGCGCCAGCGGCCTTACAGGAGACACTGAAGCTTTCTTT.

The CDR3 protein is CATSRGLAGGRHEQYF. For the CDR3, the DNA is TGTGCCACCAGCAGGGGACTAGCGGGAGGTCGCCACGAGCAGTACTTC. The chain employs TRBV15 and TRBJ2-7; the match to TRBD2 covers 15 bases. The ends lost 3 bases at V and 5 bases at J; junction bases unmatched: 5. Per the germline V gene, CDR1 is LNHNV and CDR2 is YYDKDF (reference sequence). The CDR3 consists of 16 residues.

Of note for this clone: Other DNA sequences in the same sample also yield this CDR3. The chain links TRBV4-1 to TRBJ2-7, with D possibly TRBD2 on 6 matching bases. Trimming stripped 0 bases from V and 0 bases from J, with 15 bases between. CDR3 length: 17 residues. The germline V gene encodes CDR1 MGHRA and CDR2 YSYEKL. CDR3: CASSQDRGTESSYEQYF. The CDR3 DNA follows: TGCGCCAGCAGCCAAGATAGAGGGACTGAAAGCTCCTACGAGCAGTACTTC.

This chain connects TRBV6-1 to TRBJ1-3; D gene ambiguous. The CDR3 consists of 15 residues. The germline CDR1 and CDR2 sequences are MNHNS and SASEGT. Trimming took off 3 bases at V and 0 bases at J, with 9 bases between the two ends. This chain's CDR3 is CASSDPYLSGNTIYF. The CDR3 DNA follows: TGTGCCAGCAGTGACCCCTACCTCTCTGGAAACACCATATATTTT.

The chain uses TRBV28 and TRBJ1-4, with D uncertain. CDR3 length equals 13 residues. Germline V gene sequence: CDR1 MDHEN, CDR2 SYDVKM. The V and J ends lost 5 bases and 4 bases respectively, with 8 bases between them. CDR3 in amino acids: CASSPASNEKLFF. Written as DNA, the CDR3 is TGTGCCAGCAGTCCCGCGAGTAATGAAAAACTGTTTTTT.

On this clone: Different DNA sequences within this sample yield the same CDR3. The chain couples TRBV28 to TRBJ1-3; 10 nucleotides match TRBD1. Germline V lookup: CDR1 MDHEN, CDR2 SYDVKM. This CDR3 has 14 amino acids. J was trimmed by 4 bases and V by 5 bases; bases with no gene match: 2. CDR3 sequence: CASSRTGGGNTIYF. DNA of the CDR3: TGTGCCAGCAGTAGGACAGGGGGAGGAAACACCATATATTTT.

Worth noting for this clone: The sample carries other DNA sequences with the same CDR3. This chain joins TRBV12-3 or TRBV12-4 and TRBJ1-1; D gene unclear. The CDR3 runs to 13 residues. The V end was cut by 6 bases, the J end by 1 base, with 9 bases between. The CDR3 DNA reads as TGTGCCAGCAGCCTCCGACAGAACACTGAAGCTTTCTTT. It specifies CASSLRQNTEAFF.

The V call is TRBV15, the J call TRBJ1-2; D ambiguous. Trimming removed 0 bases at V and 8 bases at J, with 13 bases between. Germline CDR1 reads LNHNV; CDR2 reads YYDKDF (reference sequence). This CDR3 contains 14 residues. DNA of the CDR3: TGTGCCACCAGCAGAGATCGGGTTCCTGGGGGCTACACCTTC. Translation gives CATSRDRVPGGYTF.

This chain connects TRBV6-2 or TRBV6-3 to TRBJ2-1; 9 bases match TRBD2. This CDR3 comprises 19 residues. The J segment lost 4 bases and the V segment lost 2 bases, leaving 15 bases of the junction unmatched. Germline values: CDR1 MNHEY, CDR2 SVGEGT. CDR3 sequence (DNA): TGTGCCAGCAGTTACCCCTCGATCCCACTAGCGGGTTGGTACAATGAGCAGTTCTTC. It codes for CASSYPSIPLAGWYNEQFF.

This clone was counted only a few times. The rearrangement uses TRBV3-1 (or the pseudogene TRBV3-2) and TRBJ2-2; 8 bases line up with TRBD1. Germline V lookup: CDR1 LGHDT, CDR2 YNNKEL (reference sequence). The CDR3 length is 16 residues. Trimming cost V 4 bases and J 3 bases; bases outside gene matches: 7. CDR3 in amino acids: CASSLRQGWDTGELFF. The CDR3 coding sequence is TGTGCCAGCAGCCTTCGACAGGGGTGGGACACCGGGGAGCTGTTTTTT.

This chain joins TRBV15 and TRBJ2-7; D ambiguous. The length of the CDR3 is 15 residues. Per germline, CDR1 LNHNV and CDR2 YYDKDF (reference sequence). V was cut by 0 bases and J by 1 base, with 10 bases left in between. The CDR3 protein is CATSRDRGRSYEQYF. CDR3 DNA sequence: TGTGCCACCAGCAGAGATAGAGGCCGTTCCTACGAGCAGTACTTC.

This clone was detected only a few times. The chain employs TRBV28 and TRBJ2-2; D is perhaps TRBD2 (5 bases). This CDR3 has 15 amino acids. Trimming cost V 7 bases and J 4 bases, with 16 bases left between them. Germline CDR1 is MDHEN and CDR2 is SYDVKM. The chain's CDR3 is CASTLSGEGTGELFF. Written as DNA, the CDR3 is TGTGCCAGCACCCTTAGTGGCGAGGGCACCGGGGAGCTGTTTTTT.

V gene TRBV7-8 combines with J gene TRBJ2-2; 12 bases are shared with TRBD1. Trimming removed 0 bases from V and 6 bases from J; junction bases left unmatched: 8. The CDR3 is 18 residues long. The V gene's germline CDR1 is SGHVS and CDR2 FQNEAQ. The CDR3 DNA follows: TGTGCCAGCAGCTTAGCTCGAGGCGGGACAGGGGGCCCCGGGGAGCTGTTTTTT. Its translation: CASSLARGGTGGPGELFF.

This sequence joins TRBV5-4 and TRBJ1-2, with 7 nucleotides matching TRBD1. CDR1 SGHNT and CDR2 YYREEE come from the germline V gene (reference sequence). This CDR3 comprises 14 residues. V shed 3 bases and J 0 bases; nucleotides not matched to a gene: 2. Here the CDR3 reads CASSWTGANYGYTF. CDR3 DNA: TGTGCCAGCAGCTGGACAGGAGCTAACTATGGCTACACCTTC.

The chain combines TRBV6-2 or TRBV6-3 with TRBJ1-1; possible D gene TRBD1, 5 bases. Looked up from germline, CDR1 is MNHEY and CDR2 is SVGEGT. The CDR3 spans 13 residues. Deletions cut 6 bases from V and 3 bases from J, with 11 bases between. The DNA of the CDR3 is TGTGCCAGCAGCTGGACATCGCACACTGAAGCTTTCTTT. It encodes CASSWTSHTEAFF.

In its sample, this clone was seen once. The J gene is TRBJ1-1, the V gene TRBV19, with 7 nucleotides matching TRBD1. J was trimmed by 5 bases and V by 7 bases; bases with no gene match: 10. This CDR3 has 14 residues. The germline V gene encodes CDR1 LNHDA and CDR2 SQIVND (reference sequence). CDR3 coding DNA: TGTGCCAGTATACTAACGACAGGGCGGACTGAAGCTTTCTTT. It specifies CASILTTGRTEAFF. The full variable domain, with the rest looked up from reference TRBV19 and TRBJ1-1, is DGGITQSPKYLFRKEGQNVTLSCEQNLNHDAMYWYRQDPGQGLRLIYYSQIVNDFQKGDIAEGYSVSREKKESFPLTVTSAQKNPTAFYLCASILTTGRTEAFFGQGTRLTVV.

This sequence joins TRBV4-3 and TRBJ1-6; D may be TRBD1 (5 bases). V lost 3 bases, J lost 8 bases, and 17 bases lay in between. The CDR3 totals 16 residues. CDR1 and CDR2 (germline): LGHNA, YSLEER. CDR3 nucleotides: TGCGCCAGCAGCCAGGACAACAGCCGCCTAGATTCACCCCTCCACTTT. This codes for CASSQDNSRLDSPLHF.

This chain uses TRBV4-1 with TRBJ2-5; D might be TRBD2 (7 bases). Germline V gives CDR1 MGHRA, CDR2 YSYEKL. The CDR3 loop spans 14 amino acids. The ends were cut back, 0 bases at V and 7 bases at J, with 12 bases in the middle. The CDR3 DNA is TGCGCCAGCAGCCAAGAGGGTAGGGGGGGGACCCAGTACTTC. This gives the protein CASSQEGRGGTQYF.

V gene TRBV6-2 or TRBV6-3 combines with J gene TRBJ1-1; no clear D gene. Trimming left V 6 bases short and J 1 base short, with 9 bases between. Germline assignment: CDR1 MNHEY and CDR2 SVGEGT. The CDR3 loop spans 13 amino acids. The CDR3 sequence: CASSPTENTEAFF. CDR3 sequence (DNA): TGTGCCAGCAGCCCTACAGAGAACACTGAAGCTTTCTTT.

V and J are TRBV28 and TRBJ1-2, with D hard to call. V lost 1 base and J lost 6, with 15 bases in between. The CDR3 has 15 residues. Germline V CDR1 and CDR2: MDHEN, SYDVKM. As DNA, the CDR3 is TGTGCCAGCAGTTTATCCTCCCGGGGTCGGGATGGCTACACCTTC. It is translated as CASSLSSRGRDGYTF.

This clone was recorded once. The chain is built from TRBV12-3 or TRBV12-4 and TRBJ1-1; a weak D match, TRBD1 (5 bases). The ends were cut back, 1 base at V and 5 bases at J, with 8 bases in the middle. This CDR3 region has 13 residues. In nucleotides, the CDR3 is TGTGCCAGCAGTTTAGTAGGGGTTACTGAAGCTTTCTTT. Encoded protein: CASSLVGVTEAFF.

The rearrangement joins TRBV9 to TRBJ2-1; 7 nucleotides align to TRBD2. The CDR3 length is 16 residues. In germline, CDR1 is SGDLS, CDR2 YYNGEE. Unmatched junction bases numbered 11, after V lost 3 bases and J lost 5 bases. The CDR3 region is CASSDWGGAGNNEQFF. CDR3 DNA: TGTGCCAGCAGCGACTGGGGGGGAGCAGGGAACAATGAGCAGTTCTTC.

This chain uses TRBV6-5 with TRBJ2-3; D unresolved. V was clipped by 6 bases and J by 5 bases, with 18 bases between them. CDR3 length equals 15 residues. Germline V gives CDR1 MNHEY, CDR2 SVGAGI. Here the CDR3 DNA reads TGTGCCAGCAGAAGTCCAAAAGGCCGACTAGATACGCAGTATTTT. Its protein is CASRSPKGRLDTQYF.

J is TRBJ2-1 and V is TRBV6-1; 8 bases are shared with TRBD2. The ends lost 3 bases at V and 4 bases at J; junction bases unmatched: 8. The CDR3 contains 16 residues. Germline V lookup: CDR1 MNHNS, CDR2 SASEGT. The CDR3 DNA sequence: TGTGCCAGCAGTGAGGGGGCGGGGGGCCCGTACAATGAGCAGTTCTTC. Encoded protein: CASSEGAGGPYNEQFF.

This clone appeared a single time. V usage is TRBV4-3 and J usage is TRBJ2-7; 11 nucleotides align to TRBD1. In germline, CDR1 is LGHNA, CDR2 YSLEER. The CDR3 loop spans 17 amino acids. After removal of 4 bases from V and 6 bases from J, the junction contained 14 bases not matched to a gene. DNA of the CDR3: TGCGCCAGCAGCCTTGGACAGGGGGCAGTTGCGGGAGGCGAGCAGTACTTC. It encodes CASSLGQGAVAGGEQYF.

V and J are TRBV29-1 and TRBJ1-2; maybe TRBD1 (5 bases). Germline values: CDR1 SQVTM, CDR2 ANQGSEA. Trimming left V 3 bases short and J 4 bases short, with 12 bases between. The CDR3 runs 13 residues. The CDR3 DNA sequence: TGCAGCGTTGAGCAGGGTGATGGCTATGGCTACACCTTC. It codes for CSVEQGDGYGYTF.

This chain connects TRBV4-1 to TRBJ2-1, with 11 nucleotides matching TRBD2. Germline assignment: CDR1 MGHRA and CDR2 YSYEKL. V lost 5 bases, J lost 1 base, and 7 bases stayed unmatched. CDR3 length: 17 residues. The CDR3 region has the DNA TGCGCCAGCAGCAATAGACTAGCGGGAACGTCCTACAATGAGCAGTTCTTC. Its translation is CASSNRLAGTSYNEQFF.

The V call is TRBV19, the J call TRBJ2-4; 9 bases map to TRBD1. The CDR3 sequence is 18 residues long. Germline trimming cut 4 bases from V and 2 bases from J; bases unmatched to any gene: 12. Per the germline V gene, CDR1 is LNHDA and CDR2 is SQIVND (reference sequence). The CDR3 sequence: CASSRNTGGASPKNIQYF. The CDR3 nucleotides read TGTGCCAGTAGTAGAAATACAGGGGGCGCTTCCCCCAAAAACATTCAGTACTTC.

The genes are TRBV5-1 and TRBJ2-7; TRBD2 matches at 7 bases. V shed 0 bases and J 3 bases; nucleotides not matched to a gene: 6. CDR1 and CDR2 from the germline V gene are SGHRS and YFSETQ. The CDR3 is 15 amino acids. The chain's CDR3 is CASSLEREWVYEQYF. CDR3 coding DNA: TGCGCCAGCAGCTTGGAGCGGGAATGGGTCTACGAGCAGTACTTC.

J is TRBJ1-4 and V is TRBV7-2; 8 bases line up with TRBD1. Per the germline V gene, CDR1 is SGHTA and CDR2 is FQGNSA. The CDR3 totals 16 residues. V shed 5 bases, J shed 8 bases, and the junction held 13 bases outside the gene matches. CDR3 DNA sequence: TGTGCCAGCAGCCTTCGCAGGGGGCTGGATCGGGAAAAACTGTTTTTT. Translation gives CASSLRRGLDREKLFF. Looking up the rest from reference TRBV7-2 and TRBJ1-4 gives the full variable domain: GAGVSQSPSNKVTEKGKDVELRCDPISGHTALYWYRQSLGQGLEFLIYFQGNSAPDKSGLPSDRFSAERTGGSVSTLTIQRTQQEDSAVYLCASSLRRGLDREKLFFGSGTQLSVL.